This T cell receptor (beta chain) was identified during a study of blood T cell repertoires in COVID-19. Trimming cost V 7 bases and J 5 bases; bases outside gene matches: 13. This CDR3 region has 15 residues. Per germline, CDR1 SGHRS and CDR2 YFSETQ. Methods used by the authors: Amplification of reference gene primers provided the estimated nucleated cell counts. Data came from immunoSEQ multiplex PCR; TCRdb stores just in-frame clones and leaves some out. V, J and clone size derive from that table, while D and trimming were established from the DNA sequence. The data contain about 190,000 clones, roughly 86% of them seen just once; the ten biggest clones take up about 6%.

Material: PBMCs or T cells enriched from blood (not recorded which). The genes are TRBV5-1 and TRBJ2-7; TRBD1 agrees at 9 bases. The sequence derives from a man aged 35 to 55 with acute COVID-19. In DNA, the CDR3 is TGCGCCAGCGGGACTTCCGGGACAGGGATCCACGAGCAGTACTTC. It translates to CASGTSGTGIHEQYF.